This T cell receptor beta chain comes out of a study of human T cells and chemical hapten exposure. Concerning this clonotype itself: The antigen is unknown.

This CDR3 region has 13 residues. V lost 5 bases to trimming and J lost 4 bases, with 12 bases between them. The germline V gene encodes CDR1 SGHNT and CDR2 YENEEA. Per the original data handling: Sample-level TCR yields exhibited a median of around 90,000, with a range of roughly 20,000 to 700,000. MiXCR, applied by TCRdb to the RACE reads, yields one record per CDR3 protein. The V and J calls and clone size come from TCRdb's table, not from the authors' own analysis. The repertoire consists of 95,000 to 130,000 distinct CDR3 sequences, with roughly 12% occurring once and the leading ten covering approximately 1.5%. Time point here: patch test 1, 2 weeks after DPC sensitization. Treatment here: therapeutic diphenylcyclopropenone sensitization with weekly scalp DPC. General study points: Donors' alopecia may make their immune response differ from healthy people's. After DPC sensitization, TCRs above 1 in 1000 frequency showed no change.

This TCR was sampled from a woman aged 50 to 65 with alopecia areata. Some clones in this sample may be carry-over from other donors' samples. The J gene is TRBJ2-7, the V gene TRBV11-3; D tentatively reads TRBD1 or TRBD2 (5 bases each). Here the sequenced sample was whole blood, taken in connection with sensitization to the hapten diphenylcyclopropenone (DPC). The CDR3 bases are TGTGCCAGCAGCCTAGCCGAGGGGTACGAGCAGTACTTC. It is translated as CASSLAEGYEQYF.